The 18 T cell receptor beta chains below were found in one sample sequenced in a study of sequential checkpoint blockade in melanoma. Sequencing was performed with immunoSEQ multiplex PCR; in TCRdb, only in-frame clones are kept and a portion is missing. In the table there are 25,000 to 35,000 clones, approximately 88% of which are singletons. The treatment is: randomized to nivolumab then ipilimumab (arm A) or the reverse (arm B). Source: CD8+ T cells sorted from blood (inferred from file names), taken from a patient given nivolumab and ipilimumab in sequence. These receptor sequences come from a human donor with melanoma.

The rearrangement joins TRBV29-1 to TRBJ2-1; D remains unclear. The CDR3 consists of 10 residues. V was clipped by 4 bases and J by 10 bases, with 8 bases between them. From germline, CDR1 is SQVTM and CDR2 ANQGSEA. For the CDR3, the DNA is TGCAGCGTTGCCTTTATCGAGCAGTTCTTC. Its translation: CSVAFIEQFF.

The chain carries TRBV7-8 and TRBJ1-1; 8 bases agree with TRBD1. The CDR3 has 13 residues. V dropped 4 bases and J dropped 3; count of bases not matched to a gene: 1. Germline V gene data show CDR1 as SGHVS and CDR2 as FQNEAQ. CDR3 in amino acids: CASSSGQDTEAFF. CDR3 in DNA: TGTGCCAGCAGCTCGGGACAGGACACTGAAGCTTTCTTT.

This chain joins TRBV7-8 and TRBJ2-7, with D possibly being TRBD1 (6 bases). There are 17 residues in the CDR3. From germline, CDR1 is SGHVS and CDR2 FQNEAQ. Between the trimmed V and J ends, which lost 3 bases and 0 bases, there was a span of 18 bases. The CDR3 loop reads CASSFTIRDTASYEQYF. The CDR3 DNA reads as TGTGCCAGCAGCTTTACTATCCGGGACACCGCCTCCTACGAGCAGTACTTC.

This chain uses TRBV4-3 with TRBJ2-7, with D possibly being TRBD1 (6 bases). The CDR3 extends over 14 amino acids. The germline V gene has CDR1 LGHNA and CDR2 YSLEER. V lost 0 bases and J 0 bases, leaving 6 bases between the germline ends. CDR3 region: CASSQDRGSYEQYF. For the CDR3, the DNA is TGCGCCAGCAGCCAAGACAGGGGCTCCTACGAGCAGTACTTC.

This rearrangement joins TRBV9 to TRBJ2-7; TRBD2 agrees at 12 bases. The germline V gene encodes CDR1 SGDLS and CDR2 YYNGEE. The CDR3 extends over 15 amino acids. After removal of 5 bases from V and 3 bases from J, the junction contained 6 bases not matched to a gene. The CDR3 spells CASSPGLAGFYEQYF. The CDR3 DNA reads TGTGCCAGCAGTCCGGGACTAGCGGGCTTCTACGAGCAGTACTTC. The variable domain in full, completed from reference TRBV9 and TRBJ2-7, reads DSGVTQTPKHLITATGQRVTLRCSPRSGDLSVYWYQQSLDQGLQFLIQYYNGEERAKGNILERFSAQQFPDLHSELNLSSLELGDSALYFCASSPGLAGFYEQYFGPGTRLTVT.

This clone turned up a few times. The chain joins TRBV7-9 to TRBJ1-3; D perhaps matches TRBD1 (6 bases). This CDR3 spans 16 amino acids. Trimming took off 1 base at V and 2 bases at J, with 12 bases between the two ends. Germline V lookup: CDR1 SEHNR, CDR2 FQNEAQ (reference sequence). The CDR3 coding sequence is TGTGCCAGCAGCTTAGTGGGGGCCGCTGCTGGAAACACCATATATTTT. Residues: CASSLVGAAAGNTIYF.

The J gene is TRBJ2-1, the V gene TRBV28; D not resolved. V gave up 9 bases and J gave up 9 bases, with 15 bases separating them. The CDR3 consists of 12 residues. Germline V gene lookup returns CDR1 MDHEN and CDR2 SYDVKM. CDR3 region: CASHSLSVEQFF. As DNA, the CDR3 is TGTGCCAGTCATTCTCTCTCGGTTGAGCAGTTCTTC.

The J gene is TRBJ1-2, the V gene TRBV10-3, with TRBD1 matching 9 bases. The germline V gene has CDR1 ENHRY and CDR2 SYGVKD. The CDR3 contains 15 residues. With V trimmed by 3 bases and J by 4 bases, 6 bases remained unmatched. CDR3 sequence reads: CAISETRDRAYGYTF. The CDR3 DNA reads TGTGCCATCAGTGAAACCCGGGACAGGGCCTATGGCTACACCTTC.

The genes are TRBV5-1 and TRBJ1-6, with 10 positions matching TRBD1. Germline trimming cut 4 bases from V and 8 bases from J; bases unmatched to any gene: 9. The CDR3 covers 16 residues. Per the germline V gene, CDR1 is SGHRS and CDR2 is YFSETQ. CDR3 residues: CASSPTRQGAHSPLHF. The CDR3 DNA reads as TGCGCCAGCAGCCCAACCAGACAGGGGGCACATTCACCCCTCCACTTT.

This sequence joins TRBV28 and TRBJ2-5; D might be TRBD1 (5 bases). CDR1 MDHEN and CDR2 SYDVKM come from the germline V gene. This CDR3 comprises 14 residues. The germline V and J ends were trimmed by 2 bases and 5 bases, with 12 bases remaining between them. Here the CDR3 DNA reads TGTGCCAGCAGTTTAATATCAGGGTGGGAGACCCAGTACTTC. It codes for CASSLISGWETQYF.

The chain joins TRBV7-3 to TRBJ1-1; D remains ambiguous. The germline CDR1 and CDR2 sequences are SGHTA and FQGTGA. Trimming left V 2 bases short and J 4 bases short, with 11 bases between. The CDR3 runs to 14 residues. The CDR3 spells CASSLGLGGTEAFF. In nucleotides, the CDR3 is TGTGCCAGCAGCTTAGGGCTTGGAGGCACTGAAGCTTTCTTT.

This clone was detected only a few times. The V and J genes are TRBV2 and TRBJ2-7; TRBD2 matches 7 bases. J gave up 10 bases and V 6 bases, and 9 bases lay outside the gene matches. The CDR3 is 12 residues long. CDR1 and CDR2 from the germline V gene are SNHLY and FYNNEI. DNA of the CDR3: TGTGCCAGCAGGGGACTAAAACCCTCCCAGTACGTC. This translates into CASRGLKPSQYV.

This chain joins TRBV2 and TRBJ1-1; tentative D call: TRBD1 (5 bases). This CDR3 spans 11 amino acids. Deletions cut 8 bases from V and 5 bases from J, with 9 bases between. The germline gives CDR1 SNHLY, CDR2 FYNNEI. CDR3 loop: CASEGLTEAFF. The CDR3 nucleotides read TGTGCCAGCGAGGGACTAACTGAAGCTTTCTTT.

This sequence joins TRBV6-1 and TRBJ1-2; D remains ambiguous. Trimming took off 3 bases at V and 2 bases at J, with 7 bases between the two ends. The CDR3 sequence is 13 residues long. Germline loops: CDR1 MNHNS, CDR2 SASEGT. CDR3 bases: TGTGCCAGCAGTGAGGCGGTAAACTATGGCTACACCTTC. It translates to CASSEAVNYGYTF.

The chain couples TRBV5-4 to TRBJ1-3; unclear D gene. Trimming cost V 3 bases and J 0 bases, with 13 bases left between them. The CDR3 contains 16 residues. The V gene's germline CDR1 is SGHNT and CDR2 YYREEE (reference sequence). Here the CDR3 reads CASSWLSGHSGNTIYF. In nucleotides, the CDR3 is TGTGCCAGCAGCTGGCTCTCGGGTCACTCTGGAAACACCATATATTTT.

CDR3 sequence (DNA): TGTGCCAGCAGTCCCTGGACAGACTACGAGCAGTACTTC. It translates to CASSPWTDYEQYF. The V call is TRBV27, the J call TRBJ2-7, with D possibly matching TRBD1 (6 bases). The CDR3 loop spans 13 amino acids. CDR1 and CDR2 from the germline V gene are MNHEY and SMNVEV (reference sequence). V lost 5 bases, J lost 3 bases, and 11 bases lay in between.

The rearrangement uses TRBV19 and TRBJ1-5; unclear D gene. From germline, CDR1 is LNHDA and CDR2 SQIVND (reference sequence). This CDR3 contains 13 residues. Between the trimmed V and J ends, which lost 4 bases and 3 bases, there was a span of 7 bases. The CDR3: CASSTGYNQPQHF. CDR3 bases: TGTGCCAGTAGTACGGGGTACAATCAGCCCCAGCATTTT.

This CDR3 reads CASSFNRGLATNEKLFF. CDR3 sequence (DNA): TGTGCCAGCAGTTTTAACAGGGGGCTTGCAACTAATGAAAAACTGTTTTTT. The chain has TRBV28 and TRBJ1-4; 9 bases agree with TRBD1. The length of the CDR3 is 17 residues. CDR1 and CDR2 (germline): MDHEN, SYDVKM. V was clipped by 3 bases and J by 0 bases; unmatched bases: 5. The full variable domain, with the rest looked up from reference TRBV28 and TRBJ1-4, is DVKVTQSSRYLVKRTGEKVFLECVQDMDHENMFWYRQDPGLGLRLIYFSYDVKMKEKGDIPEGYSVSREKKERFSLILESASTNQTSMYLCASSFNRGLATNEKLFFGSGTQLSVL.